This entry is about one TCR beta chain. Authors' data handling: Amplifying reference gene primers gave estimates of nucleated cell counts. Method: immunoSEQ multiplex PCR; TCRdb's copy keeps in-frame clones and lacks some. V and J calls and clone size are copied from that table; D and trimming were computed from the DNA. The sample lists over 110,000 clones; over 70% were seen once. Trimming cost V 3 bases and J 2 bases; bases outside gene matches: 3. The CDR3 has 15 residues. CDR1 is SGHDT and CDR2 is YYEEEE in the germline V gene. This entry is derived from a study of blood T cell repertoires in COVID-19. Study background: The United States, Italy and Spain provided the acute and convalescent COVID-19 samples. PBMCs, B-cell-depleted T cells, or T cells were the source of the cDNA or gDNA that made up the material.

The sequence was collected from a woman aged 55-70 years with acute or convalescent COVID-19. Specimen: peripheral blood. The J gene is TRBJ2-7, the V gene TRBV5-6, with TRBD2 matching 12 bases. This CDR3 is CASSWLAGGPYEQYF. For the CDR3, the DNA is TGTGCCAGCAGCTGGCTAGCGGGAGGGCCCTACGAGCAGTACTTC.